Shown below are 23 T cell receptor beta chains from a single sample sequenced in a study of cytomegalovirus exposure and HLA in healthy donors. The study ran its PCR with 60 Vbeta and 13 Jbeta primers. Generated by immunoSEQ multiplex PCR, the TCRdb table keeps only in-frame clones and is missing some. The sample consists of around 100,000 clones, 65% to 85% of them appearing once. The source material was PBMCs. These receptors were obtained from a man aged 50-60 years in good health and CMV-seropositive.

The chain links TRBV14 to TRBJ1-6, with 7 positions matching TRBD1. Germline loops: CDR1 SGHDN, CDR2 FVKESK. The CDR3 is 15 residues long. V was pared by 2 bases and J by 5 bases, with 3 bases of the junction left unmatched. As DNA, the CDR3 is TGTGCCAGCAGCCAAAGTCAGGGGGATAATTCACCCCTCCACTTT. It encodes CASSQSQGDNSPLHF.

This sequence joins TRBV28 and TRBJ1-5, with D possibly matching TRBD1 (6 bases). Germline lookup yields CDR1 MDHEN and CDR2 SYDVKM. This CDR3 spans 17 amino acids. V lost 6 bases and J 4 bases, leaving 22 bases between the germline ends. DNA of the CDR3: TGTGCCAGCAGCCACATCCTAACCGGGACAAGAAATCAGCCCCAGCATTTT. Translated: CASSHILTGTRNQPQHF.

The J gene is TRBJ1-1, the V gene TRBV28; the D is unclear. The CDR3 is 14 residues long. Between the trimmed V and J ends, which lost 2 bases and 1 base, there was a span of 8 bases. Germline V gene lookup returns CDR1 MDHEN and CDR2 SYDVKM. CDR3 bases: TGTGCCAGCAGTTTAGGCGGGGAGAACACTGAAGCTTTCTTT. Translating it yields CASSLGGENTEAFF.

This chain connects TRBV14 to TRBJ2-7; TRBD2 matches 14 bases. V lost 0 bases to trimming and J lost 6 bases; unmatched junction nucleotides: 4. The CDR3 consists of 16 residues. Germline assignment: CDR1 SGHDN and CDR2 FVKESK. The CDR3 nucleotides are TGTGCCAGCAGCCAAGACGGGGGACTAGCGGGAGCCGAGCAGTACTTC. It codes for CASSQDGGLAGAEQYF.

The sample holds a few counts of this clone. This chain links TRBV5-1 with TRBJ2-7, with 10 positions matching TRBD2. V trimming: 2 bases; J trimming: 3 bases; junction bases outside the gene matches: 2. This CDR3 has 14 residues. CDR1 and CDR2 (germline): SGHRS, YFSETQ. The CDR3 spells CASSFASGSYEQYF. The DNA of the CDR3 is TGCGCCAGCAGCTTCGCTAGCGGGAGCTACGAGCAGTACTTC.

In its sample, this clone was seen once. As DNA, the CDR3 is TGTGCCAGCAGCGAGAAGAGTGAGCAGTTCTTC. It is translated as CASSEKSEQFF. The chain combines TRBV6-6 with TRBJ2-1; D not certain. The CDR3 consists of 11 residues. Trimming took off 6 bases at V and 9 bases at J, with 9 bases between the two ends. Germline CDR1 MNHNY, CDR2 SVGAGI (reference sequence).

This clone has only a few counts. The rearrangement links TRBV19 to TRBJ2-7, with a possible D match to TRBD2 (5 bases). The germline gives CDR1 LNHDA, CDR2 SQIVND (reference sequence). Between the trimmed V and J ends, which lost 6 bases and 1 base, there was a span of 13 bases. The CDR3 is 14 amino acids. The CDR3 nucleotides read TGTGCCAGTAGCCCGGAAAGGGAGTCCTACGAGCAGTACTTC. This translates into CASSPERESYEQYF.

This clone was detected only a few times. The V and J genes are TRBV6-6 and TRBJ1-1; 9 bases map to TRBD1. With V trimmed by 5 bases and J by 3 bases, 7 bases remained unmatched. CDR1 and CDR2 (germline): MNHNY, SVGAGI (reference sequence). The CDR3 covers 15 residues. DNA for the CDR3: TGTGCCAGCAGTCCCTTGCGGACAGGGGACACTGAAGCTTTCTTT. It codes for CASSPLRTGDTEAFF.

This clone turned up a few times. J is TRBJ2-5 and V is TRBV21-1; the D call of TRBD2 is as the table states it, not checked on the DNA. TRBV21-1 constitutes a pseudogene. The CDR3 has 14 amino acids. The CDR3 coding sequence is TGTGCCAGCAGCAAAGCACCCGGGGAAGAGACCCAGTACTTC. Encoded protein: CASSKAPGEETQYF.

V and J are TRBV30 and TRBJ2-1; maybe TRBD1 (5 bases). The length of the CDR3 is 15 residues. Trimming took 2 bases from V and 0 from J, leaving 11 bases between them. CDR1 and CDR2 (germline): GTSNPN, SVGIG (reference sequence). The CDR3 sequence is CAWSLDSSSYNEQFF. CDR3 bases: TGTGCCTGGAGTCTCGACAGTAGCTCCTACAATGAGCAGTTCTTC.

The chain is built from TRBV30 and TRBJ1-2; 7 bases agree with TRBD1. Looked up from germline, CDR1 is GTSNPN and CDR2 is SVGIG (reference sequence). The CDR3 loop spans 13 amino acids. Trimming at V came to 3 bases and at J to 6 bases, leaving 7 bases not matched to a gene. The CDR3, as DNA: TGTGCCTGGAGACACGACAGGGAGGATGGCTACACCTTC. Its protein is CAWRHDREDGYTF.

The rearrangement links TRBV28 to TRBJ2-4, with 10 nucleotides matching TRBD1. The length of the CDR3 is 15 residues. The junction had 9 bases not matched to a gene; V was cut back by 5 bases and J by 8 bases. CDR1 and CDR2 (germline): MDHEN, SYDVKM. The CDR3 nucleotides read TGTGCCAGCAGTGACAATCAGGACAGGGGGGACATTCAGTACTTC. Its translation: CASSDNQDRGDIQYF.

In its sample, this clone was seen a few times. The chain combines TRBV4-3 with TRBJ2-6, with D possibly TRBD2 on 6 matching bases. The CDR3 covers 16 residues. Between the trimmed V and J ends, which lost 0 bases and 3 bases, there was a span of 9 bases. Per germline, CDR1 LGHNA and CDR2 YSLEER. The CDR3 here is CASSQDSSVGANVLTF. CDR3 nucleotides: TGCGCCAGCAGCCAAGATTCTAGCGTTGGGGCCAACGTCCTGACTTTC.

The CDR3 region has the DNA TGTGCCAGCAGTTACTCTGCGGGGGAACCCTACAATGAGCAGTTCTTC. Its protein product is CASSYSAGEPYNEQFF. The rearrangement joins TRBV6-5 to TRBJ2-1; 7 nucleotides align to TRBD2. Trimming cost V 0 bases and J 2 bases; bases outside gene matches: 4. This CDR3 contains 16 residues. The germline CDR1 and CDR2 sequences are MNHEY and SVGAGI.

J is TRBJ1-4 and V is TRBV27, with 7 bases identical to TRBD1. Germline V lookup: CDR1 MNHEY, CDR2 SMNVEV (reference sequence). The ends lost 6 bases at V and 8 bases at J; junction bases unmatched: 12. The CDR3 is 15 amino acids. CDR3 DNA: TGTGCCAGCAGACTCCGACAGGGCGTTGGCGAAAAACTGTTTTTT. The encoded protein is CASRLRQGVGEKLFF.

The chain couples TRBV19 to TRBJ2-1; 7 bases match TRBD2. The germline gives CDR1 LNHDA, CDR2 SQIVND (reference sequence). This CDR3 contains 16 residues. Trimming cost V 1 base and J 0 bases; bases outside gene matches: 3. The CDR3 loop is CASSIAGLHSYNEQFF. Written as DNA, the CDR3 is TGTGCCAGTAGTATAGCGGGACTACACTCCTACAATGAGCAGTTCTTC.

This chain links TRBV27 with TRBJ1-6; 10 bases are a match to TRBD1. The J segment lost 5 bases and the V segment lost 6 bases, leaving 4 bases of the junction unmatched. The CDR3 covers 15 residues. CDR1 MNHEY and CDR2 SMNVEV come from the germline V gene (reference sequence). In DNA form, the CDR3 reads TGTGCCAGCAGACAGGGACAGGGGAATAATTCACCCCTCCACTTT. It yields the protein CASRQGQGNNSPLHF.

CDR3 residues: CAEGGGQETQYF. CDR3 nucleotides: TGTGCGGAGGGGGGGGGCCAAGAGACCCAGTACTTC. The chain recombines TRBV7-8 with TRBJ2-5; D may be TRBD2 (7 bases). This CDR3 has 12 residues. Per the germline V gene, CDR1 is SGHVS and CDR2 is FQNEAQ.

This chain links TRBV6-1 with TRBJ2-7; D may be TRBD2 (6 bases). The CDR3 has 14 amino acids. The germline CDR1 and CDR2 sequences are MNHNS and SASEGT. V lost 6 bases and J 4 bases, leaving 16 bases between the germline ends. The CDR3 nucleotides read TGTGCCAGCAGCTACGGGGGACGGACTTACGAGCAGTACTTC. It specifies CASSYGGRTYEQYF.

V usage is TRBV5-1 and J usage is TRBJ2-1; 11 bases match TRBD1. Germline V CDR1 and CDR2: SGHRS, YFSETQ. This CDR3 comprises 15 residues. Losses at the gene ends were 4 bases for V and 7 bases for J; bases not matched to a gene: 7. The CDR3: CASSPGQGGTNEQFF. Written as DNA, the CDR3 is TGCGCCAGCAGCCCGGGACAGGGGGGTACGAATGAGCAGTTCTTC.

The chain uses TRBV6-1 and TRBJ2-7; weak D call: TRBD1 (6 bases). Looked up from germline, CDR1 is MNHNS and CDR2 is SASEGT. The germline V and J ends were trimmed by 5 bases and 0 bases, with 14 bases remaining between them. The length of the CDR3 is 15 residues. Written as DNA, the CDR3 is TGTGCCAGCAGTCGAGCCGGGACAAACTCCTACGAGCAGTACTTC. Residues: CASSRAGTNSYEQYF.

The sample holds a few counts of this clone. V usage is TRBV7-2 and J usage is TRBJ2-7, with 10 bases fitting TRBD1. CDR1 and CDR2 (germline): SGHTA, FQGNSA. The length of the CDR3 is 15 residues. The junction had 7 bases not matched to a gene; V was cut back by 6 bases and J by 2 bases. Here the CDR3 DNA reads TGTGCCAGCAGTACGACAGGGGGCAATACCTACGAGCAGTACTTC. Amino acid sequence: CASSTTGGNTYEQYF.

The rearrangement joins TRBV27 to TRBJ2-5; 10 nucleotides match TRBD1. The CDR3 sequence is 15 residues long. V lost 10 bases to trimming and J lost 6 bases; unmatched junction nucleotides: 14. Germline lookup yields CDR1 MNHEY and CDR2 SMNVEV (reference sequence). Written as DNA, the CDR3 is TGTGCCACCTTCACCGGGACAGGGGCGAGGAAGACCCAGTACTTC. Its translation is CATFTGTGARKTQYF.